This T cell receptor beta chain stems from a study of shared clonotypes between healthy human individuals. Study context: CD4 naive and memory got three plates each, CD8 naive two, CD8 memory one. Study-level findings and limits: Naive subsets tended to show greater estimated richness than memory subsets. Non-shared clonotypes displayed generation probabilities falling below those of clonotypes present in all four donors.

The method was immunoSEQ multiplex PCR; TCRdb's version includes in-frame clones alone and lacks a portion of them. The data contain hundreds of thousands of clones, less than 85% of them seen just once; the ten biggest clones take up 10%. The table lists this clone with a few counts. The antigen is not known. The CDR3 runs to 14 residues. After removal of 9 bases from V and 7 bases from J, the junction contained 12 bases not matched to a gene. Germline assignment: CDR1 SGHTA and CDR2 FQGNSA. A CD45RA-negative memory subset and a CD45RA+ naive subset were separated from the CD4+ cells. Sequencing input: memory CD4+ T cells sorted from blood. The subset is: CD45RA-negative fraction. The TCR was taken from a man younger than 45 in good health. This chain connects TRBV7-2 to TRBJ2-1, with 7 bases matching TRBD2. This CDR3 reads CASKRGMAANEQFF. The CDR3 coding sequence is TGTGCCAGTAAGCGGGGTATGGCCGCGAATGAGCAGTTCTTC.